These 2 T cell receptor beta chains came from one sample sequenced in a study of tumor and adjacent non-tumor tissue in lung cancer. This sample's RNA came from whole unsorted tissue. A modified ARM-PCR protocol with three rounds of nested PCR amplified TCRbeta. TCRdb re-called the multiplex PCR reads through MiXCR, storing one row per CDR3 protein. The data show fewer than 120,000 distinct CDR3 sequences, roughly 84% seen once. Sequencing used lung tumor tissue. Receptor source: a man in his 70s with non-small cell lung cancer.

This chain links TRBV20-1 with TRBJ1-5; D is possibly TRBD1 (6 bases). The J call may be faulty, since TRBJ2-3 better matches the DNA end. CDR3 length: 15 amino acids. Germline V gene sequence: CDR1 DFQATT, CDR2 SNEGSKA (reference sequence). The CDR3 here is CSARATPDRYQPQYF. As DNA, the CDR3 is TGCAGTGCTAGAGCTACCCCGGACAGATATCAGCCCCAGTATTTT.

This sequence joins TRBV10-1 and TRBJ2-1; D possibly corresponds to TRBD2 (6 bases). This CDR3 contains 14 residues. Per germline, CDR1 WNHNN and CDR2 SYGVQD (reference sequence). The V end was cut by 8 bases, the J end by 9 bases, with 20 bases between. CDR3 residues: CASGPLRGSFEQFF. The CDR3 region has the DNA TGCGCCAGCGGCCCCCTCCGGGGGAGCTTTGAGCAGTTCTTC.